The 14 T cell receptor beta chains reported below all come from one sample, sequenced in a study of T cells after posttransplantation cyclophosphamide. Profiling relied on immunoSEQ multiplex PCR, and the TCRdb table lists in-frame clones only, not all of them. The sample holds around 20,000 clones, 95% to 98% seen once. Cells defined as naive were viable CD3+CD4+ or CD3+CD8+ and CCR7+CD45RA+CD45RO-CD95-CD27+CD28+. Input material: naive CD4+ T cells sorted from PBMCs. These receptors were obtained from a middle-aged man in good health, CMV-negative, and a related stem cell transplant donor.

The rearrangement uses TRBV2 and TRBJ2-7; D might be TRBD2 (7 bases). This CDR3 region has 15 residues. Germline-derived CDR1 and CDR2 are SNHLY and FYNNEI. Trimming removed 5 bases at V and 1 base at J, with 15 bases between. The CDR3, as DNA: TGTGCCAGCAGTATGGGGGCTAGCGGTTCCTACGAGCAGTACTTC. This translates into CASSMGASGSYEQYF.

The CDR3 coding sequence is TGCGCCAGCAGTCAATCGGGACAGGGGGATGAGCAGTTCTTC. This gives the protein CASSQSGQGDEQFF. This chain joins TRBV23-1 and TRBJ2-1, with 11 bases matching TRBD1. TRBV23-1 is reported as an ORF; its role is uncertain. Trimming removed 0 bases from V and 8 bases from J; junction bases left unmatched: 0. This CDR3 spans 14 amino acids.

The chain employs TRBV9 and TRBJ2-1; 7 positions match TRBD1. With V trimmed by 4 bases and J by 3 bases, 7 bases remained unmatched. Germline CDR1 is SGDLS and CDR2 is YYNGEE. This CDR3 is built from 15 residues. The CDR3 here is CASSPTGANYNEQFF. CDR3 sequence (DNA): TGTGCCAGCAGCCCCACAGGGGCGAACTACAATGAGCAGTTCTTC.

V gene TRBV7-8 combines with J gene TRBJ2-5; 7 nucleotides align to TRBD2. This CDR3 spans 19 amino acids. Losses at the gene ends were 4 bases for V and 3 bases for J; bases not matched to a gene: 20. Germline assignment: CDR1 SGHVS and CDR2 FQNEAQ. The CDR3 DNA reads TGTGCCAGCAGCTACCGACCACCTCGGATGGCTAGCGGTGAAGAGACCCAGTACTTC. It is translated as CASSYRPPRMASGEETQYF.

The rearrangement links TRBV7-2 to TRBJ2-4; 9 nucleotides agree with TRBD2. The trim removed 5 bases at V and 3 bases at J, leaving 5 bases unmatched. The CDR3 covers 15 residues. The germline CDR1 and CDR2 sequences are SGHTA and FQGNSA. As DNA, the CDR3 is TGTGCCAGCAGCCGACTAGCGGAGGGCAAAAACATTCAGTACTTC. Translation gives CASSRLAEGKNIQYF.

The rearrangement uses TRBV7-2 and TRBJ2-7; D is unclear. V dropped 1 base and J dropped 1 base, with 8 bases sitting between them. This CDR3 spans 14 amino acids. The germline V gene encodes CDR1 SGHTA and CDR2 FQGNSA. CDR3: CASSLVIASYEQYF. The DNA for the CDR3 is TGTGCCAGCAGCTTAGTTATAGCATCCTACGAGCAGTACTTC. The variable domain in full, with the rest retrieved from reference TRBV7-2 and TRBJ2-7, is GAGVSQSPSNKVTEKGKDVELRCDPISGHTALYWYRQSLGQGLEFLIYFQGNSAPDKSGLPSDRFSAERTGGSVSTLTIQRTQQEDSAVYLCASSLVIASYEQYFGPGTRLTVT.

The chain links TRBV7-9 to TRBJ2-7, with 7 bases matching TRBD1. V shed 5 bases and J 3 bases; nucleotides not matched to a gene: 4. This CDR3 has 13 residues. The V gene's germline CDR1 is SEHNR and CDR2 FQNEAQ (reference sequence). Written as DNA, the CDR3 is TGTGCCAGCAGCCAACAGGGGTTCTACGAGCAGTACTTC. This sequence encodes CASSQQGFYEQYF.

The chain couples TRBV5-1 to TRBJ2-7; possibly TRBD1 for D (5 bases). The ends were cut back, 2 bases at V and 3 bases at J, with 9 bases in the middle. The CDR3 has 13 amino acids. Germline CDR1 and CDR2: SGHRS and YFSETQ. For the CDR3, the DNA is TGCGCCAGCAGCTTTGACAGAAACTACGAGCAGTACTTC. Translated, it gives CASSFDRNYEQYF.

Note on this clone: The sample carries other DNA sequences with the same CDR3. The chain is built from TRBV19 and TRBJ1-5, with 8 bases matching TRBD1. Germline V lookup: CDR1 LNHDA, CDR2 SQIVND (reference sequence). This CDR3 is 13 amino acids long. V shed 4 bases and J 7 bases; nucleotides not matched to a gene: 3. The CDR3 loop reads CASSTDRVQPQHF. The CDR3 DNA sequence: TGTGCCAGTAGTACGGACAGGGTCCAGCCCCAGCATTTT.

V usage is TRBV28 and J usage is TRBJ2-7; D unresolved. CDR3 size: 12 residues. Deletions cut 1 base from V and 3 bases from J, with 4 bases between. Per the germline V gene, CDR1 is MDHEN and CDR2 is SYDVKM. This CDR3 reads CASSLSGYEQYF. The CDR3 bases are TGTGCCAGCAGTTTATCAGGCTACGAGCAGTACTTC.

This chain joins TRBV11-2 and TRBJ2-5, with 14 bases fitting TRBD2. CDR3 length: 18 residues. V lost 6 bases and J lost 5; bases outside the gene matches: 14. Germline V gene data show CDR1 as SGHAT and CDR2 as FQNNGV. Written as DNA, the CDR3 is TGTGCCAGCAGTAGATCGGGGTACAGGACTAGCGGGAGGGAGACCCAGTACTTC. Protein sequence: CASSRSGYRTSGRETQYF.

This chain connects TRBV19 to TRBJ1-2; weak D call: TRBD1 (6 bases). Germline CDR1 and CDR2: LNHDA and SQIVND (reference sequence). Trimming took 3 bases from V and 7 from J, leaving 21 bases between them. This CDR3 is 16 amino acids long. CDR3 sequence (DNA): TGTGCCAGTAGTATCGGGATACAGGGTTGGATCGGTGGCTACACCTTC. Its protein is CASSIGIQGWIGGYTF.

The chain has TRBV6-6 and TRBJ2-7, with D maybe TRBD1 (5 bases). CDR3 length: 14 residues. The germline gives CDR1 MNHNY, CDR2 SVGAGI (reference sequence). The V and J ends lost 6 bases and 4 bases respectively, with 16 bases between them. This CDR3 is CASRNRQSSYEQYF. As DNA, the CDR3 is TGTGCCAGCAGGAATAGACAGAGCTCTTACGAGCAGTACTTC.

The genes are TRBV14 and TRBJ2-5, with D possibly TRBD1 on 6 matching bases. Deletions cut 1 base from V and 5 bases from J, with 14 bases between. This CDR3 comprises 15 residues. The germline V gene has CDR1 SGHDN and CDR2 FVKESK. The CDR3 nucleotides read TGTGCCAGCAGCCAAGGGGGGCGCCCGGGCGAGACCCAGTACTTC. It codes for CASSQGGRPGETQYF.